This passage covers 25 T cell receptor beta chains from one sample sequenced in a study of blood T cell repertoires in COVID-19. TCRdb keeps only in-frame clones here, not all; method: immunoSEQ multiplex PCR. The sample has 200,000 to 250,000 clones, 75% to 90% seen once; the top ten hold under 3.5%. The sample was peripheral blood. The receptor set was obtained from a man between 25 and 39 years old with COVID-19, enrolled during active disease.

The chain recombines TRBV19 with TRBJ2-3, with 7 bases lining up with TRBD1. V lost 11 bases, J lost 2 bases, and 10 bases stayed unmatched. This CDR3 spans 14 amino acids. CDR1 is LNHDA, CDR2 SQIVND, per germline (reference sequence). Here the CDR3 reads CASLPTGNTDTQYF. The CDR3 DNA reads as TGTGCCTCCCTTCCGACAGGGAACACAGATACGCAGTATTTT.

The genes are TRBV9 and TRBJ2-3; the match to TRBD2 covers 12 bases. The germline gives CDR1 SGDLS, CDR2 YYNGEE. With 0 bases clipped from V and 5 bases from J, the junction kept 4 bases outside the gene matches. The CDR3 is 16 amino acids. The CDR3 loop reads CASSVGLAGGIDTQYF. The CDR3 region has the DNA TGTGCCAGCAGCGTAGGGCTAGCGGGAGGGATAGATACGCAGTATTTT.

The J gene is TRBJ2-3, the V gene TRBV5-1; TRBD1 matches at 8 bases. Germline CDR1 and CDR2: SGHRS and YFSETQ. This CDR3 comprises 14 residues. V gave up 3 bases and J gave up 3 bases; unmatched junction bases: 3. As DNA, the CDR3 is TGCGCCAGCAGCTCCGGACAGGGAACAGATACGCAGTATTTT. This codes for CASSSGQGTDTQYF.

J is TRBJ2-7 and V is TRBV7-2; TRBD1 agrees at 9 bases. Germline V gene data show CDR1 as SGHTA and CDR2 as FQGNSA. V dropped 7 bases and J dropped 3; count of bases not matched to a gene: 7. This CDR3 is built from 14 residues. DNA of the CDR3: TGTGCCAGCATGCCGGGACAGGGTTACTACGAGCAGTACTTC. This codes for CASMPGQGYYEQYF.

The chain carries TRBV19 and TRBJ1-1, with D possibly TRBD1 on 6 matching bases. The CDR3 length is 14 residues. V lost 6 bases to trimming and J lost 5 bases, with 16 bases between them. Germline V gene data show CDR1 as LNHDA and CDR2 as SQIVND (reference sequence). This CDR3 is CASRGAFGRTEAFF. Here the CDR3 DNA reads TGTGCCAGTAGGGGGGCTTTCGGAAGAACTGAAGCTTTCTTT.

The chain recombines TRBV13 with TRBJ2-1; weak D call: TRBD1 (6 bases). This CDR3 contains 16 residues. Germline assignment: CDR1 PRHDT and CDR2 FYEKMQ (reference sequence). Trimming removed 3 bases from V and 4 bases from J, with 16 bases in between. The CDR3 nucleotides read TGTGCCAGCAGCTTTTACGGGACACCCCAATACAATGAGCAGTTCTTC. Its translation is CASSFYGTPQYNEQFF.

The sample holds one count of this clone. The chain has TRBV10-3 and TRBJ1-1; the D gene is possibly TRBD1 (5 bases). The CDR3 totals 13 residues. The germline CDR1 and CDR2 sequences are ENHRY and SYGVKD. V was shortened by 0 bases and J by 8 bases, with 10 bases between the two germline ends. This chain's CDR3 is CAISESIRTEAFF. In DNA, the CDR3 is TGTGCCATCAGTGAGTCCATTAGGACAGAAGCTTTCTTT.

The chain is built from TRBV10-3 and TRBJ2-7; 8 bases map to TRBD1. Per germline, CDR1 ENHRY and CDR2 SYGVKD. V was pared by 1 base and J by 6 bases, with 11 bases of the junction left unmatched. The CDR3 loop spans 16 amino acids. CDR3 region: CAISEWRRTGTSEQYF. The CDR3 nucleotides are TGTGCCATCAGTGAGTGGAGGAGGACAGGGACTTCCGAGCAGTACTTC.

The genes are TRBV11-3 and TRBJ2-1; 14 positions agree with TRBD2. V lost 5 bases to trimming and J lost 10 bases; unmatched junction nucleotides: 10. Germline CDR1 reads SGHNT; CDR2 reads YENEEA. CDR3 length: 16 amino acids. CDR3 nucleotides: TGTGCCAGCAGCCAGGGACTAGCGGGGGCCGCAGGGGAGCAGTTCTTC. It encodes CASSQGLAGAAGEQFF.

The V call is TRBV25-1, the J call TRBJ1-4; 8 bases align to TRBD1. The CDR3 is made up of 16 amino acids. The junction had 4 bases not matched to a gene; V was cut back by 0 bases and J by 4 bases. Germline-derived CDR1 and CDR2 are MGHDK and SYGVNS. Written as DNA, the CDR3 is TGTGCCAGCAGTGAATATTTGGGACAGGATAATGAAAAACTGTTTTTT. Translation: CASSEYLGQDNEKLFF.

This clone was counted a few times. The chain links TRBV25-1 to TRBJ2-7, with 7 bases identical to TRBD2. Germline V gene sequence: CDR1 MGHDK, CDR2 SYGVNS. The CDR3 spans 14 residues. With V trimmed by 3 bases and J by 4 bases, 6 bases remained unmatched. The DNA for the CDR3 is TGTGCCAGCAGTGACCCAGGGAGGGGATACGAGCAGTACTTC. Translated: CASSDPGRGYEQYF.

The chain employs TRBV19 and TRBJ2-7, with 7 positions matching TRBD1. This CDR3 contains 14 residues. The V and J ends lost 3 bases and 1 base, in that order; junction bases with no gene match: 3. Germline assignment: CDR1 LNHDA and CDR2 SQIVND (reference sequence). CDR3 in amino acids: CASSMTGSSYEQYF. CDR3 DNA: TGTGCCAGTAGTATGACAGGGAGTTCCTACGAGCAGTACTTC.

The genes are TRBV6-6 and TRBJ1-2; no firm D call. There are 16 residues in the CDR3. Germline values: CDR1 MNHNY, CDR2 SVGAGI (reference sequence). V dropped 0 bases and J dropped 3 bases, with 14 bases sitting between them. This CDR3 reads CASSYSLTATYYGYTF. DNA of the CDR3: TGTGCCAGCAGTTACTCCCTAACAGCCACCTACTATGGCTACACCTTC.

This chain connects TRBV7-8 to TRBJ2-7, with TRBD2 matching over 8 bases. V shed 1 base, J shed 1 base, and the junction held 6 bases outside the gene matches. CDR3 size: 16 residues. Germline CDR1 reads SGHVS; CDR2 reads FQNEAQ. CDR3 coding DNA: TGTGCCAGCAGCTTAGATGGAGAGCGGGGGTCCTACGAGCAGTACTTC. It specifies CASSLDGERGSYEQYF.

J is TRBJ1-2 and V is TRBV28; 8 bases align to TRBD1. The V segment lost 3 bases and the J segment 4 bases; nucleotides outside the gene matches: 4. The V gene's germline CDR1 is MDHEN and CDR2 SYDVKM. This CDR3 is 14 amino acids long. In DNA, the CDR3 is TGTGCCAGCAGTTTTCAGGGGGCTTCCTATGGCTACACCTTC. Its protein is CASSFQGASYGYTF.

The chain joins TRBV19 to TRBJ1-3, with D unresolved. V lost 10 bases, J lost 1 base, and 5 bases lay in between. The germline V gene has CDR1 LNHDA and CDR2 SQIVND (reference sequence). The CDR3 is 11 residues long. The CDR3 sequence is CATRSGNTIYF. In DNA form, the CDR3 reads TGTGCCACCAGATCTGGAAACACCATATATTTT.

This chain links TRBV27 with TRBJ2-3; 13 positions agree with TRBD2. Germline CDR1 is MNHEY and CDR2 is SMNVEV (reference sequence). The CDR3 totals 17 residues. V lost 1 base, J lost 6 bases, and 7 bases stayed unmatched. CDR3 region: CASSLLLAGGPSDTQYF. The DNA of the CDR3 is TGTGCCAGCAGTTTATTACTAGCGGGAGGGCCATCCGATACGCAGTATTTT.

The V gene is TRBV11-3, the J gene TRBJ1-3; D is possibly TRBD1 (6 bases). V was trimmed by 1 base and J by 2 bases, leaving 9 bases between them. The CDR3 runs to 15 residues. The germline V gene encodes CDR1 SGHNT and CDR2 YENEEA. In nucleotides, the CDR3 is TGTGCCAGCAGCTTAGGCGGGGGCGCTGGAAACACCATATATTTT. Protein: CASSLGGGAGNTIYF.

The V gene is TRBV19, the J gene TRBJ1-5; 10 positions agree with TRBD1. The junction had 13 bases not matched to a gene; V was cut back by 3 bases and J by 5 bases. The CDR3 length is 18 residues. Germline CDR1 reads LNHDA; CDR2 reads SQIVND (reference sequence). CDR3 in DNA: TGTGCCAGTAGTATCACTGGCCGGGGGACAGGGGTCGATCAGCCCCAGCATTTT. This sequence encodes CASSITGRGTGVDQPQHF. Looking up the rest from reference TRBV19 and TRBJ1-5 gives the full variable domain: DGGITQSPKYLFRKEGQNVTLSCEQNLNHDAMYWYRQDPGQGLRLIYYSQIVNDFQKGDIAEGYSVSREKKESFPLTVTSAQKNPTAFYLCASSITGRGTGVDQPQHFGDGTRLSIL.

This chain joins TRBV20-1 and TRBJ2-7; a weak D match, TRBD2 (7 bases). Germline loops: CDR1 DFQATT, CDR2 SNEGSKA (reference sequence). The CDR3 length is 11 residues. CDR3 amino acids: CSIGHGGRVYF. The DNA for the CDR3 is TGCAGCATTGGGCACGGGGGGCGGGTTTACTTC.

The CDR3 DNA is TGTGCCAGCAGTTTAGCGGGAAAGGCATACGAGCAGTACTTC. Translated, it gives CASSLAGKAYEQYF. V and J are TRBV27 and TRBJ2-7; D possibly corresponds to TRBD2 (6 bases). V lost 2 bases to trimming and J lost 4 bases, with 12 bases between them. CDR1 and CDR2 from the germline V gene are MNHEY and SMNVEV (reference sequence). The CDR3 contains 14 residues.

This chain joins TRBV7-3 and TRBJ2-7; 8 positions match TRBD2. After removal of 5 bases from V and 0 bases from J, the junction contained 12 bases not matched to a gene. The CDR3 contains 17 residues. CDR1 SGHTA and CDR2 FQGTGA come from the germline V gene. For the CDR3, the DNA is TGTGCCAGCAGCCCCCAACCTAGCGGGCGGTTCTCCTACGAGCAGTACTTC. Its protein product is CASSPQPSGRFSYEQYF.

V gene TRBV11-2 combines with J gene TRBJ2-7; 7 nucleotides align to TRBD1. Germline trimming cut 5 bases from V and 3 bases from J; bases unmatched to any gene: 4. CDR3 length: 13 amino acids. The germline V gene has CDR1 SGHAT and CDR2 FQNNGV. The chain's CDR3 is CASSRGQVYEQYF. As DNA, the CDR3 is TGTGCCAGCAGCCGTGGACAGGTCTACGAGCAGTACTTC.

This chain connects TRBV5-1 to TRBJ2-5; maybe TRBD1 (5 bases). The length of the CDR3 is 17 residues. Germline assignment: CDR1 SGHRS and CDR2 YFSETQ. Trimming left V 3 bases short and J 4 bases short, with 22 bases between. The DNA for the CDR3 is TGCGCCAGCAGCTACTCCGGCCTTGGAAGGGGTGGAGAGACCCAGTACTTC. This encodes CASSYSGLGRGGETQYF. The full variable domain, its missing parts supplied by reference TRBV5-1 and TRBJ2-5, is KAGVTQTPRYLIKTRGQQVTLSCSPISGHRSVSWYQQTPGQGLQFLFEYFSETQRNKGNFPGRFSGRQFSNSRSEMNVSTLELGDSALYLCASSYSGLGRGGETQYFGPGTRLLVL.

The V and J genes are TRBV15 and TRBJ2-7; TRBD1 agrees at 8 bases. Germline CDR1 and CDR2: LNHNV and YYDKDF (reference sequence). V trimming: 3 bases; J trimming: 1 base; junction bases outside the gene matches: 14. The CDR3 is made up of 18 amino acids. The chain's CDR3 is CATSRRISGTGRSYEQYF. CDR3 nucleotide sequence: TGTGCCACCAGCAGGCGAATTTCCGGGACAGGAAGATCCTACGAGCAGTACTTC.